This T cell receptor beta chain was observed in a study of cytomegalovirus exposure and HLA in healthy donors. At the level of the study: HLA-typed donors were the source of around 85 million unique TCRs held in an early data release.

Findings and caveats of the study: Sequences of the TCR beta chain were said to predict the HLA-A and HLA-B alleles of most subjects accurately.

PCR primers comprised 60 Vbeta and 13 Jbeta primers. Generated by immunoSEQ multiplex PCR, the TCRdb table keeps only in-frame clones and is missing some. Of around 130,000 clones in the sample, 65% to 90% were seen once. Regarding this clone: Its antigen is unknown.

The V end lost 3 bases, the J end lost 4 bases, and 11 bases lay between the germline ends. The germline gives CDR1 SGDLS, CDR2 YYNGEE. This CDR3 spans 14 amino acids. Sequencing input: PBMCs. This clonotype was obtained from a woman aged 18-35 years in good health and CMV-seropositive. The chain couples TRBV9 to TRBJ1-3; D gene uncertain. The CDR3, as DNA: TGTGCCAGCAGCGGAGATAATCAAGGAAACACCATATATTTT. Its translation is CASSGDNQGNTIYF.